This T cell receptor beta chain is from a study of regulatory T cells in long-lasting Graves disease. Trimming cost V 1 base and J 2 bases, with 11 bases left between them. From germline, CDR1 is LGHDT and CDR2 YNNKEL (reference sequence). The CDR3 is 15 residues long. There are many counts of this clonotype. As for time point: newly diagnosed GD, antithyroid drugs for less than 3 months. PBMC RNA was the source of the TCR library. HTBI primers from iRepertoire and Arm-PCR of CDR3 regions yielded the TCR beta libraries. Source study methods: The study identified 62 TRBV and approximately 14 TRBJ segments across samples. TCRdb processed the multiplex PCR reads anew with MiXCR; each CDR3 protein has one entry. The authors' filters were not applied to this entry. The sample contains 530,000 or so distinct CDR3 sequences, roughly 14% of which appear only once. The same data also contributed to another study, on T cells in Graves' hyperthyroidism and ophthalmopathy.

This rearrangement joins TRBV3-1 to TRBJ1-2; D not resolved. The sample consisted of peripheral blood mononuclear cells (PBMCs), taken at new diagnosis, from a patient treated with antithyroid drugs. The clonotype was recovered from a man younger than 45 with Graves disease. The CDR3 sequence: CASSQGPGSNYGYTF. In nucleotides, the CDR3 is TGTGCCAGCAGCCAAGGGCCCGGGTCCAACTATGGCTACACCTTC. Variable domain in full (rest from reference TRBV3-1 and TRBJ1-2): DTAVSQTPKYLVTQMGNDKSIKCEQNLGHDTMYWYKQDSKKFLKIMFSYNNKELIINETVPNRFSPKSPDKAHLNLHINSLELGDSAVYFCASSQGPGSNYGYTFGSGTRLTVV.